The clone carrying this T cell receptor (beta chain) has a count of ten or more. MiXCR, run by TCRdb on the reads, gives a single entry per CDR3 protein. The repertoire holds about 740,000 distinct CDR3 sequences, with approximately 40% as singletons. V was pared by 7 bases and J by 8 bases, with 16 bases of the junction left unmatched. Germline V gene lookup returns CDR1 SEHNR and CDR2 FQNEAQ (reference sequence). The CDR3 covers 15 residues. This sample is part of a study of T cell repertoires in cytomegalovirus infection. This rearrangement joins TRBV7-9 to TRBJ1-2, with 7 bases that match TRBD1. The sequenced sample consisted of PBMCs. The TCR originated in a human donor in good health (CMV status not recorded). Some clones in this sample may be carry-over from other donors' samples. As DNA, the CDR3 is TGTGCCAGCACCTCTACAGGGGCCGGGGTCGAAGGCTACACCTTC. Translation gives CASTSTGAGVEGYTF.